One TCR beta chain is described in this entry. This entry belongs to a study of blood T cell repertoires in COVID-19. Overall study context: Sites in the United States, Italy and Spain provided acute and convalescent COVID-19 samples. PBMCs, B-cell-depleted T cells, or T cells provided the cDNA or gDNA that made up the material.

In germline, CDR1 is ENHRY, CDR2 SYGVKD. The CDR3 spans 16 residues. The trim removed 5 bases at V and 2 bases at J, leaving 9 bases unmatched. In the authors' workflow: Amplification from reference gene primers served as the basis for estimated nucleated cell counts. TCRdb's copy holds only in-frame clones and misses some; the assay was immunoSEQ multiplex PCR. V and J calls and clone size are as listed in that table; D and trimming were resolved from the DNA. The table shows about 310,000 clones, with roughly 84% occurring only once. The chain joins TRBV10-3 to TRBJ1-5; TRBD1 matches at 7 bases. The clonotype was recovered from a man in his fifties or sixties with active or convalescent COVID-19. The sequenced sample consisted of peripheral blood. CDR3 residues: CAISKGGTAGNQPQHF. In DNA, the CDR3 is TGTGCCATCAGTAAGGGTGGGACAGCCGGCAATCAGCCCCAGCATTTT.